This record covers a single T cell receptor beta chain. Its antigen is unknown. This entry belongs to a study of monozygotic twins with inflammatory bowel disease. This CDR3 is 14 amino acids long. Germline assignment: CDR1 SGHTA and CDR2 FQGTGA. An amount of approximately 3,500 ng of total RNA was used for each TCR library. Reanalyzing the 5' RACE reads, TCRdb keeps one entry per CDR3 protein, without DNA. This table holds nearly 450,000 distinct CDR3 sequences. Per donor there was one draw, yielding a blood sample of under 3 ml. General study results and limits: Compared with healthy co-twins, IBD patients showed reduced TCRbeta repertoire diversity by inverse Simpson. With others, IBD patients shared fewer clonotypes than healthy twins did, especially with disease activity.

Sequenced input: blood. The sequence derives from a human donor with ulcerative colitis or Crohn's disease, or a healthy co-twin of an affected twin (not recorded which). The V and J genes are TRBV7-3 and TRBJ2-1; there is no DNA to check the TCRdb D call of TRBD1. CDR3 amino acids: CASSTTGSGNEQFF.